The clone carrying this T cell receptor beta chain was seen a single time. This entry belongs to a study of regulatory T cells in long-lasting Graves disease. Assembly of TCR beta libraries relied on iRepertoire HTBI primers together with Arm-PCR of CDR3 regions. TCRdb re-called the multiplex PCR reads through MiXCR, storing one row per CDR3 protein. The sample lists roughly 610,000 distinct CDR3 sequences; approximately 15% were seen once. Germline trimming cut 8 bases from V and 7 bases from J; bases unmatched to any gene: 4. The CDR3 loop spans 13 amino acids. Looked up from germline, CDR1 is SGHAT and CDR2 is FQNNGV. Sample time point: newly diagnosed GD, antithyroid drugs for less than 3 months. PBMC RNA was the source of the TCR library. This same sample was also part of a study on T cells in Graves' hyperthyroidism and ophthalmopathy.

The sample was peripheral blood mononuclear cells (PBMCs), taken at new diagnosis, from a patient treated with antithyroid drugs. This clonotype was obtained from a young woman with Graves disease. The chain recombines TRBV11-2 with TRBJ1-6; 8 positions match TRBD1. This CDR3 is CASGAGGNSPLHF. CDR3 nucleotides: TGTGCCAGCGGGGCAGGGGGCAATTCACCCCTCCACTTT.